This T cell receptor (beta chain) was sequenced for a study of Ad26.COV2.S vaccination and SARS-CoV-2 variants (dated by TCRdb to 2020 to 2022). With respect to the entire study: Vaccine-arm donors were drawn from COV1001, a multicentre, randomized, double-blind, placebo-controlled phase I-IIa trial of Ad26.COV2.S in healthy adults. Ad26.COV2.S was administered intramuscularly at a dose of 5x10^10 or 1x10^11 viral particles, either as one shot or as two shots given 56 days apart. TCRbeta repertoire sequencing was used to assess the specificity and breadth of SARS-CoV-2-reactive T cell receptors after Ad26.COV2.S vaccination. A total of around 32 samples were included in the TCR-sequenced set, comprising around 19 Ad26.COV2.S vaccine recipients, 5 placebo recipients and 8 SARS-CoV-2 convalescent individuals. Trial participants were randomized into five groups of five, in which low-dose or high-dose Ad26.COV2.S was given once or twice, or placebo was given on both occasions. Blinding of investigators to trial group allocation was maintained during experiments and outcome assessment.

Taken from the germline V gene, the CDR1 and CDR2 loops are SGHTA and FQGTGA. Germline trimming amounts to 5 bases on V and 10 bases on J, with 2 as the count of junction bases outside the gene matches. The CDR3 covers 13 residues, taking in both the cysteine and the phenylalanine. The retained sequence is limited to the CDR3, 39 bases, with the frame set at the first base. Findings and caveats that apply to the study as a whole: Compared with placebo recipients, Ad26.COV2.S recipients showed higher spike-specific TCR breadth (P = 0.0014). Vaccine and placebo recipients had comparable non-spike TCR breadth, which fits with the vaccine containing only spike. It was noted by the authors that total T cell responses may have been underestimated by the TCR breadth and depth analyses. Substantial breadth of spike-specific CD8+ and CD4+ T cell responses was reported after vaccination. The study was not powered to compare responses between vaccine doses or regimens.

The intended sense of this specimen's treatment or condition label: around 19 received Ad26.COV2.S at low or high dose, single or two shots; 5 received placebo; per-sample allocation not given. Repertoires of vaccine and placebo recipients were sequenced from samples collected on day 63 after the first injection. In Cohort 1b, about 27 adults aged 18-55 years were enrolled at a single site in Boston, USA, between 29 July and 7 August 2020. As a vaccine, Ad26.COV2.S was a replication-incompetent adenovirus type 26 vector that expressed a prefusion-stabilized SARS-CoV-2 spike protein derived from the original Wuhan strain. Comment on this clone: Its antigen is still unknown. The sample holds no much larger clone one base away, and base qualities are not on file.

The immunoSEQ Assay was used to sequence TCRbeta CDR3 regions. After extraction, genomic DNA underwent amplification by bias-controlled multiplex PCR, followed by high-throughput sequencing. In the paper's pipeline: To quantify the absolute abundance of each unique TCRbeta CDR3 region, sequences were collapsed and filtered. T cell fraction was estimated by normalizing TCRbeta template counts to usable DNA, which was measured by amplifying reference genes present in all nucleated cells. Repertoire TCRs were annotated as SARS-CoV-2-specific by exact matching of V gene, CDR3 amino acid sequence and J gene to a known reactive TCR set. The reference SARS-CoV-2 TCR set came from MIRA and was filtered for enrichment in COVID-19-positive ImmuneCODE repertoires, removing public or cross-reactive TCRs. Using the MIRA antigens, annotated TCRs were further analysed by specific ORF or by position within an ORF. Depth was the summed frequency of annotated unique rearrangements, while breadth was defined as annotated unique rearrangements over total unique productive rearrangements. TCR breadth was compared between groups using two-sided Wilcoxon rank-sum tests. TCRdb carries this immuneACCESS record with in-frame sequences only. Its versions omit some clonotypes, under half of them owing to an unresolved V gene in the studies checked, with the rest unexplained. That table furnishes V, J and clone size, whereas the DNA furnished D and trimming. The sample profile shows about half a million clones; roughly nine tenths of them were found once. The ten largest make up about 1.5% of the sample.

The rearranged segments are TRBV7-3 and TRBJ1-6; 10 of the junction bases match TRBD1. The source material was peripheral blood, sampled in a trial of Ad26.COV2.S vaccine versus placebo. This clonotype originated in a person between 18 and 59 years old who received the Ad26.COV2.S COVID-19 vaccine or a placebo. The DNA sequence is given as TGTGCCAGCAGCCAGGACAGGGGGTCACCCCTCCACTTT. Translated, it reads CASSQDRGSPLHF.